The 14 T cell receptor beta chains listed next were all sequenced from one sample in a study of cytomegalovirus exposure and HLA in healthy donors. Both 60 Vbeta primers and 13 Jbeta primers went into the PCR. Some clones are missing from TCRdb's copy, which holds only in-frame ones; the method was immunoSEQ multiplex PCR. Its table records approximately 37,000 clones. The specimen was PBMCs. These receptors all stem from a human donor in good health.

The V and J genes are TRBV10-1 and TRBJ2-3; possibly TRBD2 for D (7 bases). CDR3 length: 15 residues. Germline CDR1 WNHNN, CDR2 SYGVQD (reference sequence). The V and J ends lost 3 bases and 4 bases respectively, with 14 bases between them. CDR3: CASSEGGGSSDTQYF. The CDR3 DNA sequence: TGCGCCAGCAGTGAAGGCGGGGGCAGTTCAGATACGCAGTATTTT.

The chain is built from TRBV13 and TRBJ1-2; 10 positions agree with TRBD1. Germline CDR1 PRHDT, CDR2 FYEKMQ (reference sequence). V gave up 6 bases and J gave up 4 bases; unmatched junction bases: 5. The CDR3 runs 14 residues. CDR3 DNA sequence: TGTGCCAGCAGTCGGACAGGGGGGGGCTATGGCTACACCTTC. Protein product: CASSRTGGGYGYTF.

The chain recombines TRBV5-4 with TRBJ2-4; D possibly corresponds to TRBD1 (5 bases). V gave up 0 bases and J gave up 1 base, with 5 bases separating them. The germline CDR1 and CDR2 sequences are SGHNT and YYREEE (reference sequence). CDR3 length: 14 amino acids. The CDR3 coding sequence is TGTGCCAGCAGCTTGGAGGGGGCCAAAAACATTCAGTACTTC. This encodes CASSLEGAKNIQYF. Looking up the rest from reference TRBV5-4 and TRBJ2-4 gives the full variable domain: ETGVTQSPTHLIKTRGQQVTLRCSSQSGHNTVSWYQQALGQGPQFIFQYYREEENGRGNFPPRFSGLQFPNYSSELNVNALELDDSALYLCASSLEGAKNIQYFGAGTRLSVL.

The chain combines TRBV18 with TRBJ1-2, with 9 positions matching TRBD1. This CDR3 is built from 16 residues. With 3 bases clipped from V and 0 bases from J, the junction kept 5 bases outside the gene matches. From germline, CDR1 is KGHSH and CDR2 LQKENI. The CDR3 region is CASSPIGTGPNYGYTF. The CDR3 coding sequence is TGTGCCAGCTCACCCATAGGGACAGGGCCTAACTATGGCTACACCTTC.

The chain couples TRBV19 to TRBJ2-7, with TRBD2 matching over 7 bases. The germline gives CDR1 LNHDA, CDR2 SQIVND (reference sequence). The V segment lost 4 bases and the J segment 3 bases; nucleotides outside the gene matches: 3. There are 13 residues in the CDR3. DNA of the CDR3: TGTGCCAGTAGTAGGGAGGGGAACTACGAGCAGTACTTC. This gives the protein CASSREGNYEQYF.

This rearrangement joins TRBV5-8 to TRBJ1-5, with TRBD1 matching 10 bases. V lost 4 bases to trimming and J lost 5 bases; unmatched junction nucleotides: 9. Germline values: CDR1 SGHTS, CDR2 YDEGEE. The CDR3 length is 16 residues. The CDR3 DNA reads TGTGCCAGCAGCGACTCCGGGACAGGGGTTCATCAGCCCCAGCATTTT. Its protein is CASSDSGTGVHQPQHF.

CDR3 sequence: CSARDNYEQYF. Here the CDR3 DNA reads TGCAGTGCTAGAGACAACTACGAGCAGTACTTC. The chain uses TRBV20-1 and TRBJ2-7; D is undetermined. The CDR3 consists of 11 residues. The V gene lost 0 bases and the J gene lost 3 bases, with 3 bases spanning the gap. Germline V gene data show CDR1 as DFQATT and CDR2 as SNEGSKA (reference sequence).

V and J are TRBV28 and TRBJ1-4, with a tentative D call TRBD1 (6 bases). V lost 6 bases and J 5 bases, leaving 13 bases between the germline ends. This CDR3 spans 14 amino acids. The V gene's germline CDR1 is MDHEN and CDR2 SYDVKM. CDR3 loop: CASRRETGNEKLFF. Written as DNA, the CDR3 is TGTGCCAGCAGACGGGAAACAGGGAATGAAAAACTGTTTTTT.

V gene TRBV6-1 combines with J gene TRBJ1-5, with D tentatively TRBD1 (5 bases). Trimming pared 6 bases from V and 6 bases from J, leaving 18 bases between. This CDR3 has 15 residues. Germline CDR1 reads MNHNS; CDR2 reads SASEGT. CDR3 sequence: CASRGIWGVTQPQHF. The CDR3 DNA is TGTGCCAGCAGGGGGATATGGGGGGTGACTCAGCCCCAGCATTTT.

The chain combines TRBV27 with TRBJ2-7; TRBD1 agrees at 8 bases. After removal of 4 bases from V and 3 bases from J, the junction contained 8 bases not matched to a gene. CDR3 length: 15 residues. Germline CDR1 and CDR2: MNHEY and SMNVEV (reference sequence). The chain's CDR3 is CASSSETGEVYEQYF. For the CDR3, the DNA is TGTGCCAGCAGTTCCGAGACAGGGGAGGTCTACGAGCAGTACTTC.

The V and J genes are TRBV6-5 and TRBJ1-2; 10 positions agree with TRBD1. J was trimmed by 8 bases and V by 0 bases; bases with no gene match: 9. The germline gives CDR1 MNHEY, CDR2 SVGAGI. The CDR3 has 16 amino acids. As DNA, the CDR3 is TGTGCCAGCAGTTACTCGATTTTAGGGACAGGGGAAGGCTACACCTTC. Its protein product is CASSYSILGTGEGYTF.

This chain joins TRBV19 and TRBJ1-1, with D possibly TRBD1 on 5 matching bases. V dropped 3 bases and J dropped 11 bases, with 10 bases sitting between them. This CDR3 has 11 amino acids. The germline V gene has CDR1 LNHDA and CDR2 SQIVND (reference sequence). The DNA of the CDR3 is TGTGCCAGTAGTATCCAGGGTTTGGCTTTCTTT. Its protein product is CASSIQGLAFF.

The V and J genes are TRBV7-3 and TRBJ2-7; 8 bases match TRBD1. V shed 5 bases and J 5 bases; nucleotides not matched to a gene: 11. This CDR3 spans 15 amino acids. Germline V gene data show CDR1 as SGHTA and CDR2 as FQGTGA. The CDR3 loop reads CASSPTTGAVHEQYF. DNA of the CDR3: TGTGCCAGCAGCCCTACGACAGGGGCGGTCCACGAGCAGTACTTC. Supplemented by reference TRBV7-3 and TRBJ2-7, the full variable domain reads GAGVSQTPSNKVTEKGKYVELRCDPISGHTALYWYRQSLGQGPEFLIYFQGTGAADDSGLPNDRFFAVRPEGSVSTLKIQRTERGDSAVYLCASSPTTGAVHEQYFGPGTRLTVT.

V is TRBV29-1 and J is TRBJ1-1; D not resolved. V was clipped by 4 bases and J by 4 bases, with 16 bases between them. Germline CDR1 SQVTM, CDR2 ANQGSEA. The CDR3 is 14 residues long. In DNA, the CDR3 is TGCAGCGTTGCGAGGGTCGTAATGAGCACTGAAGCTTTCTTT. This encodes CSVARVVMSTEAFF.